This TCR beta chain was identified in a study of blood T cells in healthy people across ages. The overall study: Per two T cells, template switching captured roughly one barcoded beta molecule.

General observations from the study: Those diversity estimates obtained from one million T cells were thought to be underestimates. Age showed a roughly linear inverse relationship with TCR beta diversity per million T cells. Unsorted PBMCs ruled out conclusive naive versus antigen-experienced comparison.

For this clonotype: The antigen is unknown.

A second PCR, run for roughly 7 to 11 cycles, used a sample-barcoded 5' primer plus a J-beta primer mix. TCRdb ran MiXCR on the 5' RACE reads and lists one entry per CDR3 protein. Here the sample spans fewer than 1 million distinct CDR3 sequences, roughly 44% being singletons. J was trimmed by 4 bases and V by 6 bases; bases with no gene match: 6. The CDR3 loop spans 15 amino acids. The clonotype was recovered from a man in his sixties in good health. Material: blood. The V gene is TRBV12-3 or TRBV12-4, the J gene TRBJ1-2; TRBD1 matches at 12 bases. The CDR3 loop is CASSPGTGGSYGYTF. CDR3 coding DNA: TGTGCCAGCAGCCCGGGGACAGGGGGCTCCTATGGCTACACCTTC.